This T cell receptor (beta chain) was recovered during a study of shared clonotypes between healthy human individuals. Study-wide findings and caveats: Naive subsets generally exceeded memory subsets in estimated richness. A handful of donors shared approximately 5% of their naive CD4 clonotypes.

Libraries were prepared by immunoSEQ multiplex PCR; TCRdb keeps only in-frame clonotypes and omits some of them. The sample has around 1.4 million clones, approximately 98.5% seen once; the top ten hold around 0.38%. This CDR3 comprises 14 residues. Germline V gene lookup returns CDR1 SGHRS and CDR2 YFSETQ. V lost 1 base and J lost 10; bases outside the gene matches: 7. In the case of this clone: The antigen is undetermined.

The chain combines TRBV5-1 with TRBJ2-1; 8 nucleotides agree with TRBD1. Sequenced material: naive CD4+ T cells sorted from blood. Subset defined: CD45RA+ positively selected. The sequence was obtained from a man in his thirties or forties in good health. The CDR3 reads CASSLLDGDREQFF. CDR3 coding DNA: TGCGCCAGCAGCTTGCTCGATGGGGACAGGGAGCAGTTCTTC.